The clone carrying this T cell receptor beta chain was observed a few times. V was pared by 4 bases and J by 9 bases, with 11 bases of the junction left unmatched. The CDR3 runs to 15 residues. CDR1 MGHDK and CDR2 SYGVNS come from the germline V gene. Original analysis: The assay estimated nucleated cells by amplifying reference gene primers. Sequencing used immunoSEQ multiplex PCR; TCRdb keeps in-frame clones, though not all of them. Clone size and the V and J calls come from that table; the DNA yielded D and trimming. This table holds tens of thousands of clones, less than 80% found once. This specimen belongs to a study of blood T cell repertoires in COVID-19. Study-level background: Samples representing acute and convalescent COVID-19 were sourced from the United States, Italy and Spain. The analysed material was cDNA or gDNA that came from T cells, B-cell-depleted T cells, or PBMCs.

The chain joins TRBV25-1 to TRBJ1-3, with 8 bases fitting TRBD1. Input material: peripheral blood. This sequence originates from a human donor in a cohort sampled during active COVID-19. The CDR3 sequence: CASSVTGEFRGTIYF. The CDR3 DNA reads as TGTGCCAGCAGTGTGACAGGGGAGTTTCGGGGCACCATATATTTT.